This T cell receptor (beta chain) was documented in a study of blood T cell repertoires in COVID-19. The wider study: Collection of acute and convalescent COVID-19 samples took place in the United States, Italy and Spain. PBMCs, B-cell-depleted T cells, or T cells were the source of the cDNA or gDNA that made up the material.

Per the authors' pipeline: Amplification from reference gene primers served as the basis for estimated nucleated cell counts. Produced via immunoSEQ multiplex PCR; TCRdb's table is partial and in-frame only. V and J calls and clone size follow that table, whereas D and trimming were derived from the DNA. The table records roughly 80,000 clones, about 83% of them present only once. The CDR3 extends over 17 amino acids. The V gene end was trimmed by 5 bases and the J gene end by 2 bases; junction bases not matched to a gene: 10. Germline V CDR1 and CDR2: SGHTA, FQGNSA. J is TRBJ2-7 and V is TRBV7-2; 12 bases are a match to TRBD2. Sequencing used peripheral blood. This receptor was obtained from a woman aged 55-69 years with acute or convalescent COVID-19. The chain's CDR3 is CASSPRTSGASTYEQYF. For the CDR3, the DNA is TGTGCCAGCAGCCCCCGGACTAGCGGGGCTTCTACCTACGAGCAGTACTTC.